Listed here are 21 T cell receptor beta chains from one sample, sequenced in a study of OX40 agonist ivuxolimab in advanced cancers. TCRdb's table, derived via immunoSEQ multiplex PCR, lists solely in-frame clones and lacks some. The sample has about 20,000 clones, under 95% seen once; the top ten hold over 50%. The source material was CD4+ or CD8+ T cells sorted from blood, sampled in a trial of the OX40 agonist ivuxolimab. The receptor set was obtained from an adult with an advanced solid tumor such as melanoma, head and neck, liver or kidney cancer.

This clone was seen a single time. The V and J genes are TRBV6-5 and TRBJ1-1; D perhaps matches TRBD1 (6 bases). Trimming pared 2 bases from V and 1 base from J, leaving 8 bases between. Germline V gives CDR1 MNHEY, CDR2 SVGAGI. The CDR3 is 14 amino acids. The CDR3 here is CASSYRQENTEAFF. CDR3 coding DNA: TGTGCCAGCAGTTACCGACAGGAGAACACTGAAGCTTTCTTT.

The chain has TRBV4-1 and TRBJ2-7, with D tentatively TRBD1 (6 bases). The V gene's germline CDR1 is MGHRA and CDR2 YSYEKL. This CDR3 region has 15 residues. Deletions cut 1 base from V and 3 bases from J, with 13 bases between. CDR3 nucleotide sequence: TGCGCCAGCAGCCAAGGGAAACAGGGCGGCTACGAGCAGTACTTC. As protein: CASSQGKQGGYEQYF.

The chain links TRBV19 to TRBJ1-2; 10 bases map to TRBD1. Germline-derived CDR1 and CDR2 are LNHDA and SQIVND (reference sequence). The CDR3 is made up of 15 amino acids. The V gene end was trimmed by 4 bases and the J gene end by 6 bases; junction bases not matched to a gene: 8. The DNA for the CDR3 is TGTGCCAGTAGTAGCGCCGGGACAGGGGTGGATGGCTACACCTTC. Protein sequence: CASSSAGTGVDGYTF.

This chain uses TRBV29-1 with TRBJ2-5; D unresolved. Per germline, CDR1 SQVTM and CDR2 ANQGSEA. V dropped 0 bases and J dropped 5 bases, with 7 bases sitting between them. This CDR3 spans 12 amino acids. In DNA form, the CDR3 reads TGCAGCGTTGAAGATATGTGGGAGACCCAGTACTTC. It translates to CSVEDMWETQYF.

The V call is TRBV7-9, the J call TRBJ2-7, with D perhaps TRBD1 or TRBD2 (5 bases each). The CDR3 is made up of 15 amino acids. V gave up 0 bases and J gave up 5 bases, with 14 bases separating them. The germline gives CDR1 SEHNR, CDR2 FQNEAQ (reference sequence). The CDR3 reads CASSLAGTYGDEQYF. DNA for the CDR3: TGTGCCAGCAGCTTAGCGGGGACCTACGGCGACGAGCAGTACTTC. The full variable domain, completed using reference TRBV7-9 and TRBJ2-7, is DTGVSQNPRHKITKRGQNVTFRCDPISEHNRLYWYRQTLGQGPEFLTYFQNEAQLEKSRLLSDRFSAERPKGSFSTLEIQRTEQGDSAMYLCASSLAGTYGDEQYFGPGTRLTVT.

V and J are TRBV10-3 and TRBJ2-4, with TRBD2 matching over 7 bases. Germline V CDR1 and CDR2: ENHRY, SYGVKD. Trimming removed 3 bases from V and 8 bases from J; junction bases left unmatched: 4. The CDR3 is 13 amino acids. CDR3 sequence: CAISDSGRDIQYF. For the CDR3, the DNA is TGTGCCATCAGTGACTCAGGGAGGGACATTCAGTACTTC.

The V gene is TRBV6-1, the J gene TRBJ1-1; D uncertain. Germline CDR1 is MNHNS and CDR2 is SASEGT. CDR3 length equals 15 residues. The V end lost 2 bases, the J end lost 1 base, and 11 bases lay between the germline ends. The CDR3 sequence is CASSETREENTEAFF. The CDR3 nucleotides are TGTGCCAGCAGTGAAACGAGGGAGGAGAACACTGAAGCTTTCTTT.

The V gene is TRBV19, the J gene TRBJ2-5; 7 positions agree with TRBD1. The V and J ends lost 1 base and 3 bases, in that order; junction bases with no gene match: 5. This CDR3 contains 15 residues. Germline V lookup: CDR1 LNHDA, CDR2 SQIVND (reference sequence). The CDR3 loop reads CASSIVGDREETQYF. The CDR3 nucleotides read TGTGCCAGTAGTATAGTAGGGGACAGAGAAGAGACCCAGTACTTC.

The CDR3: CASAAEDSGNTIYF. The DNA of the CDR3 is TGTGCTAGTGCAGCTGAGGACTCTGGAAACACCATATATTTT. The chain carries TRBV12-5 and TRBJ1-3, with D unclear. CDR3 length equals 14 residues. V lost 7 bases, J lost 0 bases, and 10 bases lay in between. Looked up from germline, CDR1 is LGHNT and CDR2 is FRNRAP.

CDR3 coding DNA: TGTGCCAGCAGTTACGGGTATAATTCACCCCTCCACTTT. This translates into CASSYGYNSPLHF. V is TRBV6-5 and J is TRBJ1-6; D is unresolved. The CDR3 has 13 residues. In germline, CDR1 is MNHEY, CDR2 SVGAGI. Trimming shortened V by 2 bases and J by 4 bases, and 3 bases separated the two germline ends.

A few counts support this clone. This sequence joins TRBV5-5 and TRBJ1-1; the match to TRBD1 covers 8 bases. V dropped 4 bases and J dropped 1; count of bases not matched to a gene: 9. The CDR3 length is 16 residues. Germline loops: CDR1 SGHKS, CDR2 YYEKEE (reference sequence). The DNA for the CDR3 is TGTGCCAGCAGCCCGGACGGACAGGGATGGAACACTGAAGCTTTCTTT. It codes for CASSPDGQGWNTEAFF.

This chain uses TRBV5-1 with TRBJ1-1, with D perhaps TRBD1 (6 bases). CDR3 size: 16 residues. The germline CDR1 and CDR2 sequences are SGHRS and YFSETQ. V lost 1 base and J 4 bases, leaving 17 bases between the germline ends. CDR3 region: CASSLRGGGLGTEAFF. In DNA form, the CDR3 reads TGCGCCAGCAGCTTGCGTGGCGGGGGCTTAGGCACTGAAGCTTTCTTT.

This clone was seen just once. The rearrangement links TRBV5-6 to TRBJ2-7; 10 bases agree with TRBD1. This CDR3 has 15 residues. V trimming: 0 bases; J trimming: 6 bases; junction bases outside the gene matches: 6. Germline V gives CDR1 SGHDT, CDR2 YYEEEE. DNA of the CDR3: TGTGCCAGCAGCTTGGGGCCGGGACAGGGGCGCGAGCAGTACTTC. It codes for CASSLGPGQGREQYF. Variable domain in full (rest from reference TRBV5-6 and TRBJ2-7): DAGVTQSPTHLIKTRGQQVTLRCSPKSGHDTVSWYQQALGQGPQFIFQYYEEEERQRGNFPDRFSGHQFPNYSSELNVNALLLGDSALYLCASSLGPGQGREQYFGPGTRLTVT.

This clone was recorded once. The V and J genes are TRBV4-1 and TRBJ2-2; 7 nucleotides line up with TRBD1. Germline V gene sequence: CDR1 MGHRA, CDR2 YSYEKL. The CDR3 is made up of 17 amino acids. J was trimmed by 3 bases and V by 3 bases; bases with no gene match: 10. In nucleotides, the CDR3 is TGCGCCAGCAGCCAGCGAGACAGGGTGTTCGACACCGGGGAGCTGTTTTTT. As protein: CASSQRDRVFDTGELFF.

The rearrangement joins TRBV4-1 to TRBJ1-5, with D possibly TRBD1 on 5 matching bases. V was pared by 1 base and J by 0 bases, with 16 bases between. This CDR3 region has 18 residues. Germline V gene sequence: CDR1 MGHRA, CDR2 YSYEKL. The CDR3 loop reads CASSQAFFRGNSNQPQHF. The CDR3, as DNA: TGCGCCAGCAGCCAAGCGTTTTTCCGGGGGAATAGCAATCAGCCCCAGCATTTT.

The chain links TRBV4-2 to TRBJ2-5; the D gene is possibly TRBD1 (6 bases). V lost 6 bases and J 5 bases, leaving 16 bases between the germline ends. CDR1 is LGHNA and CDR2 is YNFKEQ in the germline V gene. This CDR3 spans 14 amino acids. The CDR3 DNA sequence: TGTGCCAGCAGTCCTCAGGACAGACCCGAGACCCAGTACTTC. It encodes CASSPQDRPETQYF.

V and J are TRBV29-1 and TRBJ2-5, with TRBD2 identical over 8 bases. J was trimmed by 2 bases and V by 7 bases; bases with no gene match: 6. Germline CDR1 is SQVTM and CDR2 is ANQGSEA. The CDR3 sequence is 13 residues long. CDR3 coding DNA: TGCAGCGCGGGACTAGGGCTACAAGAGACCCAGTACTTC. Amino acids: CSAGLGLQETQYF.

The chain joins TRBV19 to TRBJ1-1; D is undetermined. There are 13 residues in the CDR3. Trimming pared 6 bases from V and 0 bases from J, leaving 8 bases between. Germline-derived CDR1 and CDR2 are LNHDA and SQIVND (reference sequence). CDR3 sequence (DNA): TGTGCCAGTAGCTCCAGCGTGAACACTGAAGCTTTCTTT. Translated, it gives CASSSSVNTEAFF.

A few counts support this clone. The chain carries TRBV29-1 and TRBJ1-1; D unresolved. The V gene's germline CDR1 is SQVTM and CDR2 ANQGSEA. V lost 2 bases, J lost 0 bases, and 1 base lay in between. CDR3 size: 11 residues. The CDR3 sequence: CSVELNTEAFF. The DNA for the CDR3 is TGCAGCGTTGAATTGAACACTGAAGCTTTCTTT.

DNA for the CDR3: TGTGCCAGCAGCTTCTCCGGGGGGAGCACAGATACGCAGTATTTT. Its translation: CASSFSGGSTDTQYF. The chain combines TRBV5-4 with TRBJ2-3; 7 bases align to TRBD2. This CDR3 is 15 amino acids long. The germline V gene encodes CDR1 SGHNT and CDR2 YYREEE (reference sequence). The V gene end was trimmed by 2 bases and the J gene end by 0 bases; junction bases not matched to a gene: 3.

The chain combines TRBV7-9 with TRBJ2-2; 7 nucleotides align to TRBD1. Germline V gives CDR1 SEHNR, CDR2 FQNEAQ (reference sequence). With 5 bases clipped from V and 6 bases from J, the junction kept 9 bases outside the gene matches. The CDR3 is 15 amino acids. The CDR3 DNA reads TGTGCCAGCAGCCAAGGGGACAGCCTTTCCGGGGAGCTGTTTTTT. Translation: CASSQGDSLSGELFF.